The clone carrying this T cell receptor beta chain has only one observation. Its antigen is undetermined. Some clones are missing from TCRdb's copy, which holds only in-frame ones; the method was immunoSEQ multiplex PCR. Here the sample spans thousands of clones, approximately 80% being singletons. This specimen comes from a study of T cells after posttransplantation cyclophosphamide. Study-wide findings and caveats: Blood and skin or GI T cell repertoires showed limited TRB overlap.

Treatment was busulfan-fludarabine conditioning, a marrow graft, and cyclophosphamide on days +3 and +4. From germline, CDR1 is MNHEY and CDR2 SVGAGI. There are 16 residues in the CDR3. Trimming at V came to 4 bases and at J to 3 bases, leaving 9 bases not matched to a gene. The sample in question was PBMCs, obtained 29 days after a stem cell transplant with posttransplant cyclophosphamide. The J gene is TRBJ1-2, the V gene TRBV6-5; 9 bases fit TRBD1. The receptor's source is a male patient aged 50 to 59 who received an allogeneic stem cell transplant from an unrelated donor, was CMV-positive, and had acute GVHD only. Some T cells may possibly be graft donor cells. CDR3 loop: CASSLTGTGLHYGYTF. CDR3 DNA: TGTGCCAGCAGTTTAACCGGGACAGGGCTTCACTATGGCTACACCTTC.